This is a list of T cell receptor beta chains from one sample in a study of neurological immune-mediated disorders. TCRdb redid the calling of the 5' RACE reads with MiXCR, one entry per CDR3 protein. This sample carries tens of thousands of distinct CDR3 sequences, about 2% of them seen once, and the ten largest clones take roughly 2.1%. The sequenced sample was PBMCs. The origin of the receptors is a woman in her thirties or forties with multiple sclerosis. Each CDR3 is given with its conserved first and last residue. The order of the fields is J gene, V gene, clone size, D gene, CDR3 protein, CDR3 DNA. The D gene is left open where the match is weak. Only part of the rows carry a size: once, few, many, or a class if the clone is expanded.

J: TRBJ1-4
V: TRBV25-1
size: many
D: -
CDR3: CASSSPDPPREKLFF
DNA: TGTGCCAGCAGTTCTCCGGACCCTCCCAGAGAAAAACTGTTTTTT

J: TRBJ1-1
V: TRBV12-3/TRBV12-4
size: many
D: -
CDR3: CASWREMNTEAFF
DNA: TGTGCCAGCTGGAGGGAAATGAACACTGAAGCTTTCTTT

J: TRBJ2-7
V: TRBV20-1
size: many
D: -
CDR3: CSASADSYEQYF
DNA: TGCAGTGCTAGTGCAGACTCCTACGAGCAGTACTTC

J: TRBJ1-1
V: TRBV5-1
size: many
D: TRBD1
CDR3: CASSEDRPGERAFF
DNA: TGCGCCAGCAGCGAGGACAGGCCGGGAGAAAGAGCTTTCTTT

J: TRBJ2-7
V: TRBV2
size: many
D: -
CDR3: CASSMTVLGYEQYF
DNA: TGTGCCAGCAGTATGACAGTGTTGGGCTACGAGCAGTACTTC

J: TRBJ2-6
V: TRBV4-1
size: many
D: -
CDR3: CASSQGRGAKTSGANVLTF
DNA: TGCGCCAGCAGCCAAGGTCGAGGGGCGAAAACCTCTGGGGCCAACGTCCTGACTTTC

J: TRBJ2-2
V: TRBV5-5
size: many
D: TRBD1
CDR3: CASSPGQGTNTGELFF
DNA: TGTGCCAGCAGCCCGGGACAGGGGACCAACACCGGGGAGCTGTTTTTT

J: TRBJ1-6
V: TRBV12-3/TRBV12-4
size: few
D: -
CDR3: CASTLGRGNSTLNF
DNA: TGTGCCAGCACCCTGGGAAGGGGTAATTCAACCCTCAACTTT

J: TRBJ1-1
V: TRBV7-2
size: many
D: -
CDR3: CASSPQFGRNTEAFF
DNA: TGTGCCAGCAGCCCTCAGTTCGGGAGGAACACTGAAGCTTTCTTT

J: TRBJ2-1
V: TRBV20-1
size: -
D: TRBD2
CDR3: CSASPGGQDEQFF
DNA: TGCAGTGCCAGCCCGGGGGGGCAGGATGAGCAGTTCTTC

J: TRBJ2-5
V: TRBV18
size: -
D: -
CDR3: CASSLQETQYF
DNA: TGTGCCAGCTCCCTCCAAGAGACCCAGTACTTC

J: TRBJ2-1
V: TRBV7-9
size: many
D: TRBD2
CDR3: CASSQRTSGDVQFF
DNA: TGTGCCAGCAGCCAAAGGACTAGCGGGGACGTACAGTTCTTC

J: TRBJ2-1
V: TRBV15
size: many
D: TRBD1
CDR3: CATSPRSGQGNYNEQFF
DNA: TGTGCCACCAGTCCGCGTTCCGGACAGGGCAACTACAATGAGCAGTTCTTC

J: TRBJ2-7
V: TRBV19
size: many
D: -
CDR3: CASSPFEGNYEQYF
DNA: TGTGCCAGTAGCCCGTTCGAGGGTAACTACGAGCAGTACTTC

J: TRBJ2-7
V: TRBV5-1
size: many
D: TRBD1
CDR3: CASRSGTGYYEQYF
DNA: TGCGCCAGCAGGTCCGGGACAGGGTACTACGAGCAGTACTTC

J: TRBJ2-3
V: TRBV6-2/TRBV6-3
size: few
D: -
CDR3: CASSPPGGPSTDTQYF
DNA: TGTGCCAGCAGCCCGCCGGGGGGCCCTAGCACAGATACGCAGTATTTT

J: TRBJ1-2
V: TRBV29-1
size: many
D: TRBD1
CDR3: CSVERVDRVDGYTF
DNA: TGCAGCGTTGAACGAGTGGACAGGGTTGATGGCTACACCTTC

J: TRBJ1-2
V: TRBV2
size: many
D: -
CDR3: CASRGRGYYGYTF
DNA: TGTGCCAGCAGGGGTAGGGGGTACTATGGCTACACCTTC

J: TRBJ1-6
V: TRBV9
size: many
D: -
CDR3: CASSVAGSSYNSPLHF
DNA: TGTGCCAGCAGCGTAGCCGGAAGCTCCTATAATTCACCCCTCCACTTT

J: TRBJ2-2
V: TRBV27
size: -
D: -
CDR3: CATKPGFGNLRTNTGELFF
DNA: TGTGCCACAAAACCCGGCTTTGGCAACCTACGGACGAACACCGGGGAGCTGTTTTTT

J: TRBJ2-7
V: TRBV5-1
size: many
D: -
CDR3: CASSLARGIGEQYF
DNA: TGCGCCAGCAGCTTGGCACGTGGCATAGGGGAGCAGTACTTC

J: TRBJ1-4
V: TRBV18
size: -
D: TRBD1
CDR3: CASSLQGAHEKLFF
DNA: TGTGCCAGCTCCCTACAGGGGGCGCATGAAAAACTGTTTTTT

J: TRBJ1-5
V: TRBV20-1
size: many
D: -
CDR3: CSASEGTSNQPQHF
DNA: TGCAGTGCTTCCGAGGGGACTAGCAATCAGCCCCAGCATTTT

J: TRBJ1-2
V: TRBV20-1
size: many
D: -
CDR3: CSARTGALSYGYTF
DNA: TGCAGTGCTAGAACTGGGGCCTTATCCTATGGCTACACCTTC

J: TRBJ2-7
V: TRBV10-3
size: many
D: -
CDR3: CAISESYGSSYEQYF
DNA: TGTGCCATCAGTGAGTCGTATGGAAGCTCCTACGAGCAGTACTTC

J: TRBJ1-2
V: TRBV20-1
size: many
D: TRBD1
CDR3: CSATEQGDYGYTF
DNA: TGCAGTGCAACGGAACAGGGGGATTATGGCTACACCTTC

J: TRBJ1-1
V: TRBV28
size: many
D: TRBD1
CDR3: CASSFHRGVNTEAFF
DNA: TGTGCCAGCAGTTTCCACAGGGGGGTAAACACTGAAGCTTTCTTT

J: TRBJ1-2
V: TRBV7-9
size: many
D: -
CDR3: CASSSMDYGYTF
DNA: TGTGCCAGCAGCTCCATGGACTATGGCTACACCTTC

J: TRBJ2-7
V: TRBV29-1
size: many
D: TRBD1
CDR3: CSVGLSPGTGPDEQYF
DNA: TGCAGCGTTGGCCTTAGTCCCGGGACAGGGCCAGACGAGCAGTACTTC

J: TRBJ2-2
V: TRBV7-6
size: few
D: TRBD2
CDR3: CASSRGGKSGELFF
DNA: TGTGCCAGCAGCCGGGGGGGCAAAAGCGGGGAGCTGTTTTTT

J: TRBJ2-2
V: TRBV5-1
size: many
D: -
CDR3: CASSLNTGAGELFF
DNA: TGCGCCAGCAGCTTGAACACCGGAGCCGGGGAGCTGTTTTTT

J: TRBJ2-3
V: TRBV20-1
size: many
D: TRBD1
CDR3: CSAEMGQGPDTQYF
DNA: TGCAGTGCTGAGATGGGACAGGGACCCGATACGCAGTATTTT

J: TRBJ1-2
V: TRBV2
size: many
D: -
CDR3: CVGAENYGYTF
DNA: TGTGTCGGAGCAGAGAACTATGGCTACACCTTC

J: TRBJ2-7
V: TRBV9
size: many
D: TRBD2
CDR3: CASSVGGGAYEQYF
DNA: TGTGCCAGCAGCGTGGGCGGGGGGGCCTACGAGCAGTACTTC

J: TRBJ1-2
V: TRBV20-1
size: many
D: -
CDR3: CSAPEAYGYTF
DNA: TGCAGTGCTCCAGAGGCCTATGGCTACACCTTC

J: TRBJ1-1
V: TRBV29-1
size: many
D: -
CDR3: CSSAASIDTEAFF
DNA: TGCAGCTCGGCGGCCAGTATCGACACTGAAGCTTTCTTT

J: TRBJ1-2
V: TRBV6-6
size: many
D: TRBD1
CDR3: CASRQGEYNYGYTF
DNA: TGTGCCAGCAGACAGGGGGAATATAACTATGGCTACACCTTC

J: TRBJ1-1
V: TRBV18
size: many
D: -
CDR3: CASSLQAGSEAFF
DNA: TGTGCCAGCTCACTACAAGCAGGGTCTGAAGCTTTCTTT

J: TRBJ2-3
V: TRBV20-1
size: many
D: TRBD2
CDR3: CSATLALIADTQYF
DNA: TGCAGTGCCACACTAGCGTTGATCGCAGATACGCAGTATTTT

J: TRBJ1-5
V: TRBV20-1
size: many
D: -
CDR3: CSARDQNQPQHF
DNA: TGCAGTGCTAGAGATCAGAATCAGCCCCAGCATTTT